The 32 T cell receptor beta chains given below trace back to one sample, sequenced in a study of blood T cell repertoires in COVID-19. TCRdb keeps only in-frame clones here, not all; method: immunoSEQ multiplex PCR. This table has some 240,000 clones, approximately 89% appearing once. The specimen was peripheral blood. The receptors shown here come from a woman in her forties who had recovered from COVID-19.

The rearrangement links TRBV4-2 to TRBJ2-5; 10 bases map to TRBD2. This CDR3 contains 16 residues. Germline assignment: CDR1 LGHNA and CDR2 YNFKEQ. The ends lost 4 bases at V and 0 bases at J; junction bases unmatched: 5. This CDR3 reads CASSPTSGEYQETQYF. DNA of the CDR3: TGTGCCAGCAGCCCCACTAGCGGGGAGTACCAAGAGACCCAGTACTTC.

CDR3 loop: CASARQGKSPLHF. The CDR3 DNA reads TGTGCCAGCGCGAGACAGGGCAAGTCACCCCTCCACTTT. This rearrangement joins TRBV27 to TRBJ1-6; 7 bases are a match to TRBD1. J was trimmed by 10 bases and V by 8 bases; bases with no gene match: 8. The CDR3 is 13 amino acids. Germline loops: CDR1 MNHEY, CDR2 SMNVEV (reference sequence).

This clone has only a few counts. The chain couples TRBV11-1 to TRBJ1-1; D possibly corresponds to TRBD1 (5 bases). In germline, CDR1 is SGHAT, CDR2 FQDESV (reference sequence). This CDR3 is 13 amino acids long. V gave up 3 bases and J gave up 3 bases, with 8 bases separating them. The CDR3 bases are TGTGCCAGCAGCTTCAGGGTGGACACTGAAGCTTTCTTT. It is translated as CASSFRVDTEAFF.

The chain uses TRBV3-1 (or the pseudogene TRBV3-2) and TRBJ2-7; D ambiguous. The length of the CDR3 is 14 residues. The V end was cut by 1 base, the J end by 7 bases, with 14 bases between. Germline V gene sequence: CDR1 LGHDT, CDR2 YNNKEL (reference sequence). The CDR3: CASSQGLGLREQYV. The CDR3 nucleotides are TGTGCCAGCAGCCAAGGATTAGGTCTGAGGGAGCAGTACGTC.

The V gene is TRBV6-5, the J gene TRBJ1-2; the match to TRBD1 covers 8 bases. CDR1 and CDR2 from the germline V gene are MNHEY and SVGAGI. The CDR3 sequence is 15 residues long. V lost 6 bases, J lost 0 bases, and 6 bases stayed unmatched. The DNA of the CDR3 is TGTGCCAGCAGCCCGACAGGGGTAGCTAACTATGGCTACACCTTC. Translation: CASSPTGVANYGYTF.

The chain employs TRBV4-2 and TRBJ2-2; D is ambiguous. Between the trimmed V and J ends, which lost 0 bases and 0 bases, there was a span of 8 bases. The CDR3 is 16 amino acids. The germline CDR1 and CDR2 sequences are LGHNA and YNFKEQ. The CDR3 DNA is TGTGCCAGCAGCCAAGACAGGAACGCGAACACCGGGGAGCTGTTTTTT. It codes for CASSQDRNANTGELFF.

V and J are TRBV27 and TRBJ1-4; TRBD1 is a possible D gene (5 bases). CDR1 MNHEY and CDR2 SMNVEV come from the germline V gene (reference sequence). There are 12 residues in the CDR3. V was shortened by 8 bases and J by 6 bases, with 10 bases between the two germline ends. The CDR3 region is CASQGWDEKLFF. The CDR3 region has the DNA TGTGCCAGCCAGGGATGGGATGAAAAACTGTTTTTT.

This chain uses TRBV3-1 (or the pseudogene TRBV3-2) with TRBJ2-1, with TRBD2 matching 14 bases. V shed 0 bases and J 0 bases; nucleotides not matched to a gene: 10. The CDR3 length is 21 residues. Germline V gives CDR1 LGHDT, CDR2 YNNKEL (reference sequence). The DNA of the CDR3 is TGTGCCAGCAGCCAAGATTACGGACTAGCGGGGGGTCCGAGCTCCTACAATGAGCAGTTCTTC. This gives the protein CASSQDYGLAGGPSSYNEQFF.

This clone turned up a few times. The CDR3, as DNA: TGTGCCAGCACTCGCTTTTGGGGGACAGGAGAGACCCAGTACTTC. The encoded protein is CASTRFWGTGETQYF. The chain employs TRBV7-2 and TRBJ2-5; 8 bases are a match to TRBD1. V lost 7 bases to trimming and J lost 4 bases; unmatched junction nucleotides: 11. The CDR3 has 15 amino acids. CDR1 and CDR2 from the germline V gene are SGHTA and FQGNSA.

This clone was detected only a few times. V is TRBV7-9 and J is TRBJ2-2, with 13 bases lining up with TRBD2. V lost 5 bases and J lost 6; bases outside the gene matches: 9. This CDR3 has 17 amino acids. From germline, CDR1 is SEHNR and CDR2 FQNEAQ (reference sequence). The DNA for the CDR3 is TGTGCCAGCAGCCGCCCCAGGACTAGCGGGAGCCCCGGGGAGCTGTTTTTT. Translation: CASSRPRTSGSPGELFF.

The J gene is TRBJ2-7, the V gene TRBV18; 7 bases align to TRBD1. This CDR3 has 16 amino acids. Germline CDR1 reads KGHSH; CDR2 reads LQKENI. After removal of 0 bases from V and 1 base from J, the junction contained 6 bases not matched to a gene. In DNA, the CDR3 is TGTGCCAGCTCACCACCCGGGACAGCGACATCCTACGAGCAGTACTTC. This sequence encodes CASSPPGTATSYEQYF. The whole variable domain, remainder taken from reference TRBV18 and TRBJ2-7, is NAGVMQNPRHLVRRRGQEARLRCSPMKGHSHVYWYRQLPEEGLKFMVYLQKENIIDESGMPKERFSAEFPKEGPSILRIQQVVRGDSAAYFCASSPPGTATSYEQYFGPGTRLTVT.

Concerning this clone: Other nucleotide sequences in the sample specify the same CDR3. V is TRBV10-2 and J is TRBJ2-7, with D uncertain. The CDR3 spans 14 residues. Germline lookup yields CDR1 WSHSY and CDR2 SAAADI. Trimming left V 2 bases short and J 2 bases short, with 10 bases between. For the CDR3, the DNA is TGCGCCAGCAGTGAGCCCGGTGTCACCTACGAGCAGTACGTC. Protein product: CASSEPGVTYEQYV.

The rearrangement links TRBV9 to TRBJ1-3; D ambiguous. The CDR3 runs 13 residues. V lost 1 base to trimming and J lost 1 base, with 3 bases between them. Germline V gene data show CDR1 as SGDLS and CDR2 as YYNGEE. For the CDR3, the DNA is TGTGCCAGCAGCGTATTATCTGGAAACACCATATATTTT. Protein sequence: CASSVLSGNTIYF.

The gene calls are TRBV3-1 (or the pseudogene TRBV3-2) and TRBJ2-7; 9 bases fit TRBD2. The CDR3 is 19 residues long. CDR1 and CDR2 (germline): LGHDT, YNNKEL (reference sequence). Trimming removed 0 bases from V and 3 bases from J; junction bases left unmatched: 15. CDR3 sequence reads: CASSQDPPYGLAGNYEQYF. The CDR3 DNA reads TGTGCCAGCAGCCAAGATCCCCCCTATGGGCTAGCGGGGAACTACGAGCAGTACTTC.

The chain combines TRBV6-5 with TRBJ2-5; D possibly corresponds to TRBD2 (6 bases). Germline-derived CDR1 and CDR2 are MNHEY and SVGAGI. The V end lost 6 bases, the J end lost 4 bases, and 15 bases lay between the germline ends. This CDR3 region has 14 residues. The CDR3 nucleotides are TGTGCCAGCAGCCCCCCCACTAGCCCAGAGACCCAGTACTTC. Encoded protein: CASSPPTSPETQYF.

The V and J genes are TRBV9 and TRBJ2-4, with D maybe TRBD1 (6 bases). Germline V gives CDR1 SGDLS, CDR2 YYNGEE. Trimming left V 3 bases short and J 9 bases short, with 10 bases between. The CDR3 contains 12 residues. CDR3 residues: CASSAGVGIQYF. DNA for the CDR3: TGTGCCAGCAGCGCAGGGGTAGGCATTCAGTACTTC.

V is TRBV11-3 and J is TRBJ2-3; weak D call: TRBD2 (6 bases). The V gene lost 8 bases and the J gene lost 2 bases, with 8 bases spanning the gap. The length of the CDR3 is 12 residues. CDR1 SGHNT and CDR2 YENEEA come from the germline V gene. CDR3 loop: CASRGTTDTQYF. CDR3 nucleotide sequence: TGTGCCAGCCGCGGGACCACAGATACGCAGTATTTT.

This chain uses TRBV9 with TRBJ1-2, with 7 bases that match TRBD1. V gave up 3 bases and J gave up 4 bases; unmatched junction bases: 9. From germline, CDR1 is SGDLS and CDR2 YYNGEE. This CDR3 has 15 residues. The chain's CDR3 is CASSARTGTSYGYTF. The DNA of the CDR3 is TGTGCCAGCAGCGCAAGGACAGGAACGAGCTATGGCTACACCTTC.

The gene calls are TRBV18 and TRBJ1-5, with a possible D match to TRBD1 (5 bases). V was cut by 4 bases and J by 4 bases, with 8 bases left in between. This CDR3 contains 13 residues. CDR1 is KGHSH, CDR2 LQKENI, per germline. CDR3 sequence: CASSQQANQPQHF. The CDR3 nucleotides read TGTGCCAGCTCACAACAGGCAAATCAGCCCCAGCATTTT.

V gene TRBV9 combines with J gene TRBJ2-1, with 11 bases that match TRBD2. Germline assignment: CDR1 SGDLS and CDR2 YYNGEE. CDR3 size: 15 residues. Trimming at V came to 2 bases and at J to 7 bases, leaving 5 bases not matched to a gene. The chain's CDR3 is CASSVIAGGDNEQFF. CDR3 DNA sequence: TGTGCCAGCAGCGTGATAGCGGGAGGGGATAATGAGCAGTTCTTC. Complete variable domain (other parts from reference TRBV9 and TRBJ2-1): DSGVTQTPKHLITATGQRVTLRCSPRSGDLSVYWYQQSLDQGLQFLIQYYNGEERAKGNILERFSAQQFPDLHSELNLSSLELGDSALYFCASSVIAGGDNEQFFGPGTRLTVL.

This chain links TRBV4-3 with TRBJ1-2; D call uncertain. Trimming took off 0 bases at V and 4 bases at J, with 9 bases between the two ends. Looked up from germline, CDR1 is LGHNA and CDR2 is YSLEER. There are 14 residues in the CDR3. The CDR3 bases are TGCGCCAGCAGCCAAGAACATTCCTCCTATGGCTACACCTTC. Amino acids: CASSQEHSSYGYTF.

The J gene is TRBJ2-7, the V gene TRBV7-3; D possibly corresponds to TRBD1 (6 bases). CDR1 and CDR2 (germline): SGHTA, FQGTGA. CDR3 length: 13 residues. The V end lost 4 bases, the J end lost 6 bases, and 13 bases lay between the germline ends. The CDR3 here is CASSSVQGSEQYF. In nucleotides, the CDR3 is TGTGCCAGCAGCTCTGTACAGGGATCCGAGCAGTACTTC.

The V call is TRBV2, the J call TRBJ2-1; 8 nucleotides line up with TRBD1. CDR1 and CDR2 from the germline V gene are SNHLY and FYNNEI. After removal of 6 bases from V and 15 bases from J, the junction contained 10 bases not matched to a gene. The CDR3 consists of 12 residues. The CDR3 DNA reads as TGTGCCAGCAGAGCTTCAGGGGGCTTTCGGTTCTTC. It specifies CASRASGGFRFF.

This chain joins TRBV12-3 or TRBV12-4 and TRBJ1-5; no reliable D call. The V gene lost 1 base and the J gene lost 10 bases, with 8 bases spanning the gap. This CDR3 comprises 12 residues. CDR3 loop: CASSLVGPPQHF. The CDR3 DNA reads TGTGCCAGCAGTTTAGTCGGTCCCCCCCAGCATTTT.

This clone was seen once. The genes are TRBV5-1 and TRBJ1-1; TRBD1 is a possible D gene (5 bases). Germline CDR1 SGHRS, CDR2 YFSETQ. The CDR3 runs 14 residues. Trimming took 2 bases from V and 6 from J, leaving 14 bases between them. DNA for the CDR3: TGCGCCAGCAGCTTTGGAGGGGCGAGGGCTGAAGCTTTCTTT. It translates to CASSFGGARAEAFF.

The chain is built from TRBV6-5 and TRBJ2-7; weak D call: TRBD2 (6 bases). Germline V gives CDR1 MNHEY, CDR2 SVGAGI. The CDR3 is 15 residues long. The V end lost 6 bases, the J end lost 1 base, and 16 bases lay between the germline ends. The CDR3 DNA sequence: TGTGCCAGCAGCACCGGGAGCCCGCCATCCTACGAGCAGTACTTC. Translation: CASSTGSPPSYEQYF.

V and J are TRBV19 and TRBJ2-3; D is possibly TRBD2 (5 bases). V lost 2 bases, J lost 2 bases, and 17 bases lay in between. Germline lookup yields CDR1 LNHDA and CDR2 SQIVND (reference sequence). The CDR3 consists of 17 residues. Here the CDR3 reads CASSIFLGWEYTDTQYF. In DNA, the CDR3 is TGTGCCAGTAGTATATTTCTTGGGTGGGAGTACACAGATACGCAGTATTTT.

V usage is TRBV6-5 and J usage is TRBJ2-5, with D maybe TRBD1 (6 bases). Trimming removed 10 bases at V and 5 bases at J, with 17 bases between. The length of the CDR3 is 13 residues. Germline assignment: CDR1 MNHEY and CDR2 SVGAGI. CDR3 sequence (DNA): TGTGCCACCACAGGACAGCTTGGGGAGACCCAGTACTTC. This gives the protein CATTGQLGETQYF.

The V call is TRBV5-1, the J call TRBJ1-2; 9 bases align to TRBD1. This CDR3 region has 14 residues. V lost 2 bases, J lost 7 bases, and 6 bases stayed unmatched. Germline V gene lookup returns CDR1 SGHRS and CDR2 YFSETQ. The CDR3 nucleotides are TGCGCCAGCAGCTTAAAACAGGGGGCGCCTGGCTACACCTTC. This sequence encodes CASSLKQGAPGYTF.

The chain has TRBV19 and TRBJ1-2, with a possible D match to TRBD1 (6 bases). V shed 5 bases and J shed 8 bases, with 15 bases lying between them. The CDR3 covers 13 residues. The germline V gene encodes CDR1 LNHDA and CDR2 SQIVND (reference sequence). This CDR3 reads CASSLDRQGGYTF. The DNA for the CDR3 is TGTGCCAGTAGTCTGGACCGCCAGGGGGGCTACACCTTC.

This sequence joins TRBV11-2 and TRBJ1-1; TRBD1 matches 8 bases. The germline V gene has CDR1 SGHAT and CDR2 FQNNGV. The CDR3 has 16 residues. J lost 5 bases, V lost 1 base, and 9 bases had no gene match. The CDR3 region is CASSLVMGQVRTEAFF. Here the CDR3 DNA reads TGTGCCAGCAGCTTAGTCATGGGACAGGTCCGAACTGAAGCTTTCTTT.

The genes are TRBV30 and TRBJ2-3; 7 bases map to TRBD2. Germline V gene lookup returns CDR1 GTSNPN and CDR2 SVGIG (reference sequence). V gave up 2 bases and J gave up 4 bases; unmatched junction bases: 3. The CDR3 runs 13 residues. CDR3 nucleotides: TGTGCCTGGAGTAAGCGGGGTCCAGATACGCAGTATTTT. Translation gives CAWSKRGPDTQYF.